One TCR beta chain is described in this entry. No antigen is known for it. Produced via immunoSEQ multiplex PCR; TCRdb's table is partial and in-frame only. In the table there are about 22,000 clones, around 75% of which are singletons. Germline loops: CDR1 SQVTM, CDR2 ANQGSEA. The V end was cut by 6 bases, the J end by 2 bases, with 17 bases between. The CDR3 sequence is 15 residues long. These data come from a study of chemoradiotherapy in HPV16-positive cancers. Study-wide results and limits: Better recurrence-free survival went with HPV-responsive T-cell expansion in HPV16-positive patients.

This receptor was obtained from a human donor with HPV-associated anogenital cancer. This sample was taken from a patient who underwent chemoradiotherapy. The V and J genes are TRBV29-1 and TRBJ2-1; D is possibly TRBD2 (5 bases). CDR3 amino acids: CSVSGRLTAYNEQFF. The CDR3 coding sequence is TGCAGCGTAAGCGGACGGTTGACGGCCTACAATGAGCAGTTCTTC.